These T cell receptor beta chains were read from a single sample in a study of regulatory T cells in long-lasting Graves disease. TCRdb reanalysed the multiplex PCR reads using MiXCR and keeps one entry per CDR3 protein. This table holds some 320,000 distinct CDR3 sequences, 15% to 20% found once. The sample here was peripheral blood mononuclear cells (PBMCs), taken at new diagnosis, from a patient treated with antithyroid drugs. These receptors originate from a female donor with Graves disease. Each CDR3 is given with its conserved first and last residue. Fields, in order: clone size, V gene, J gene, CDR3 protein. The listing skips clone size in some rows; elsewhere it reads once, few, many or a size class.

abundance: many; v_gene: TRBV12-3/TRBV12-4; j_gene: TRBJ1-1; CDR3aa: CASAQGSLSEAFF
abundance: .; v_gene: TRBV28; j_gene: TRBJ1-1; CDR3aa: CASSLRQGRMNTEAFF
abundance: many; v_gene: TRBV6-1; j_gene: TRBJ1-1; CDR3aa: CASRVTGRDTEAFF
abundance: many; v_gene: TRBV27; j_gene: TRBJ1-5; CDR3aa: CASSLIRGGNQPQHF
abundance: .; v_gene: TRBV2; j_gene: TRBJ1-1; CDR3aa: CGSWDRGFLSTEAFF
abundance: once; v_gene: TRBV27; j_gene: TRBJ2-1; CDR3aa: CASSPVAGGPFDEQFF
abundance: many; v_gene: TRBV29-1; j_gene: TRBJ2-1; CDR3aa: CSVLSGSPYNEQFF
abundance: many; v_gene: TRBV12-3/TRBV12-4; j_gene: TRBJ2-7; CDR3aa: CASSLRAVSYEQYF
abundance: many; v_gene: TRBV12-3/TRBV12-4; j_gene: TRBJ2-1; CDR3aa: CASSFGTGSYNEQFF
abundance: many; v_gene: TRBV20-1; j_gene: TRBJ2-3; CDR3aa: CSAREDYSTDTQYF
abundance: .; v_gene: TRBV29-1; j_gene: TRBJ1-1; CDR3aa: CSVGGRLNTEAFF
abundance: many; v_gene: TRBV19; j_gene: TRBJ1-2; CDR3aa: CASSVGTYGVYGYTF
abundance: many; v_gene: TRBV28; j_gene: TRBJ2-1; CDR3aa: CASSLFGLAGARYNEQFF
abundance: .; v_gene: TRBV7-9; j_gene: TRBJ1-5; CDR3aa: CASSLGGGWNQPQHF
abundance: .; v_gene: TRBV19; j_gene: TRBJ1-1; CDR3aa: CASSPKHENTEAFF
abundance: few; v_gene: TRBV30; j_gene: TRBJ2-5; CDR3aa: CAWSVVQGLQETQYF
abundance: few; v_gene: TRBV27; j_gene: TRBJ2-3; CDR3aa: CASSWDRGTDTQYF
abundance: .; v_gene: TRBV5-4; j_gene: TRBJ2-2; CDR3aa: CASSAVGVDTGELFF
abundance: .; v_gene: TRBV10-3; j_gene: TRBJ1-1; CDR3aa: CAISVGDSQAFF
abundance: many; v_gene: TRBV27; j_gene: TRBJ1-4; CDR3aa: CASSLTTNTPEKLFF
abundance: many; v_gene: TRBV4-1; j_gene: TRBJ1-5; CDR3aa: CASSQEGYQPQHF
abundance: many; v_gene: TRBV7-9; j_gene: TRBJ2-5; CDR3aa: CASSTSSYQETQYF
abundance: many; v_gene: TRBV2; j_gene: TRBJ1-2; CDR3aa: CASSEEGRSNYGYTF
abundance: many; v_gene: TRBV11-3; j_gene: TRBJ2-1; CDR3aa: CASSPSPWLAANNEQFF
abundance: many; v_gene: TRBV12-3/TRBV12-4; j_gene: TRBJ2-7; CDR3aa: CASSRAGGGYEQYF
abundance: many; v_gene: TRBV12-3/TRBV12-4; j_gene: TRBJ1-1; CDR3aa: CASKDRANTEAFF
abundance: many; v_gene: TRBV5-4; j_gene: TRBJ2-7; CDR3aa: CASSSSGGFYEQYF
abundance: many; v_gene: TRBV20-1; j_gene: TRBJ2-1; CDR3aa: CSEYPGGQYNEQFF
abundance: many; v_gene: TRBV29-1; j_gene: TRBJ2-7; CDR3aa: CSVGVAGGPLGEQYF